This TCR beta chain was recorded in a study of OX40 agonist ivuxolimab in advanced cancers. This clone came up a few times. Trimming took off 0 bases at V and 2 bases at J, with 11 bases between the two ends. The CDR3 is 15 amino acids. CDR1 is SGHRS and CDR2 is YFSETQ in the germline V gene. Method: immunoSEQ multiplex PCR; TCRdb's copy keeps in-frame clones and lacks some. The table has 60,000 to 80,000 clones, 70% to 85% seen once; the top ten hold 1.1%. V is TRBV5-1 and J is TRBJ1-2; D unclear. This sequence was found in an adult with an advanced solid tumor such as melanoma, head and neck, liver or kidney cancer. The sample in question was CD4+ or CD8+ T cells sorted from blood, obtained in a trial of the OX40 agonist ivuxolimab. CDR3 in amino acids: CASSLARDGNYGYTF. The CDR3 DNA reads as TGCGCCAGCAGCTTGGCCAGAGACGGAAACTATGGCTACACCTTC.